This TCR beta chain is drawn from a study of cytomegalovirus exposure and HLA in healthy donors. Across the study: Of all 400 or so donors who were genotyped, roughly 81% belonged to the Caucasian-associated ancestry cluster.

Study-wide results and limits: The presence/absence work took it that sequencing depth was about the same across donors.

Primers included in the PCR were 60 Vbeta and 13 Jbeta primers. Using immunoSEQ multiplex PCR, the repertoire was profiled, and TCRdb retains in-frame clones only, with some absent. The sample includes 200,000 to 250,000 clones, 82% of them seen just once. About this clone: Its specificity is unknown.

CDR1 is MNHEY, CDR2 SMNVEV, per germline (reference sequence). V was trimmed by 5 bases and J by 4 bases, leaving 11 bases between them. The CDR3 is made up of 13 amino acids. The chain employs TRBV27 and TRBJ1-1; D possibly corresponds to TRBD1 (5 bases). Input material: PBMCs. The TCR comes from a middle-aged woman in good health and CMV-seropositive. CDR3 region: CASSSGGGTEAFF. Here the CDR3 DNA reads TGTGCCAGCAGTAGCGGCGGGGGCACTGAAGCTTTCTTT.